This T cell receptor (beta chain) was identified during a study of CDR3 diversity in severe acne. As regards this clonotype: The junction departs from the called germline gene at one end, perhaps through a read error.

Germline CDR1 SGHTA, CDR2 FQGNSA. This CDR3 has 17 residues. Each CDR3 protein is one row after TCRdb ran MiXCR on the PCR reads. The table lists more than 80,000 distinct CDR3 sequences, around 50% of them singletons, with about 9.9% in the top ten. This chain joins TRBV7-2 and TRBJ2-7; 14 bases fit TRBD2. The sample was blood. This clonotype was obtained from a male donor with severe acne vulgaris. CDR3 coding DNA: TGTGCCAGCAGCGGGACTAGCGGGAGACAAGGGTCCTACGGGCAGTACTTC. Protein product: CASSGTSGRQGSYGQYF.